This entry lists 5 T cell receptor beta chains sequenced from one sample in a study of shared clonotypes between healthy human individuals. Some clones are missing from TCRdb's copy, which holds only in-frame ones; the method was immunoSEQ multiplex PCR. Among over 400,000 clones, 90% to 96% were seen once, and the ten largest hold about 0.064%. The source material was naive CD4+ T cells sorted from blood. Regarding subset: CD45RA+ positively selected. The receptor source for this set is a woman under 40 in good health.

This chain links TRBV7-2 with TRBJ2-7; TRBD2 matches at 8 bases. This CDR3 is built from 15 residues. Germline CDR1 SGHTA, CDR2 FQGNSA. The V and J ends lost 3 bases and 3 bases, in that order; junction bases with no gene match: 7. CDR3 bases: TGTGCCAGCAGCTTGAGATCGGGACTAGACTACGAGCAGTACTTC. Translating it yields CASSLRSGLDYEQYF.

The rearrangement joins TRBV28 to TRBJ2-7; the D gene is possibly TRBD2 (6 bases). Germline values: CDR1 MDHEN, CDR2 SYDVKM. The CDR3 covers 16 residues. Trimming took off 3 bases at V and 0 bases at J, with 15 bases between the two ends. The CDR3 sequence is CASSFAAGSGSYEQYF. The DNA for the CDR3 is TGTGCCAGCAGTTTCGCCGCGGGGAGCGGCTCCTACGAGCAGTACTTC. Together with reference TRBV28 and TRBJ2-7, the CDR3 gives the full variable domain: DVKVTQSSRYLVKRTGEKVFLECVQDMDHENMFWYRQDPGLGLRLIYFSYDVKMKEKGDIPEGYSVSREKKERFSLILESASTNQTSMYLCASSFAAGSGSYEQYFGPGTRLTVT.

V gene TRBV5-5 combines with J gene TRBJ2-5, with D hard to call. Looked up from germline, CDR1 is SGHKS and CDR2 is YYEKEE (reference sequence). The CDR3 is 13 residues long. Trimming removed 7 bases from V and 1 base from J, with 11 bases in between. CDR3: CASFRPSQETQYF. For the CDR3, the DNA is TGTGCCAGCTTTAGACCCAGCCAAGAGACCCAGTACTTC. The complete variable domain, with remaining parts taken from reference TRBV5-5 and TRBJ2-5, reads DAGVTQSPTHLIKTRGQQVTLRCSPISGHKSVSWYQQVLGQGPQFIFQYYEKEERGRGNFPDRFSARQFPNYSSELNVNALLLGDSALYLCASFRPSQETQYFGPGTRLLVL.

The gene calls are TRBV6-4 and TRBJ2-2, with D possibly TRBD1 on 5 matching bases. The CDR3 has 15 amino acids. The germline V and J ends were trimmed by 0 bases and 6 bases, with 11 bases remaining between them. Per the germline V gene, CDR1 is MRHNA and CDR2 is SNTAGT. The CDR3 reads CASSDSPRVSGELFF. CDR3 nucleotides: TGTGCCAGCAGTGACTCCCCCAGGGTCTCCGGGGAGCTGTTTTTT.

The rearrangement uses TRBV5-1 and TRBJ1-1; D not resolved. This CDR3 spans 14 amino acids. Trimming took 0 bases from V and 4 from J, leaving 10 bases between them. The V gene's germline CDR1 is SGHRS and CDR2 YFSETQ. The CDR3, as DNA: TGCGCCAGCAGCTTGGTTCAGGCCACCACTGAAGCTTTCTTT. It is translated as CASSLVQATTEAFF. The full variable domain, completed using reference TRBV5-1 and TRBJ1-1, is KAGVTQTPRYLIKTRGQQVTLSCSPISGHRSVSWYQQTPGQGLQFLFEYFSETQRNKGNFPGRFSGRQFSNSRSEMNVSTLELGDSALYLCASSLVQATTEAFFGQGTRLTVV.